Listed here are 9 T cell receptor beta chains from one sample, sequenced in a study of blood T cell repertoires in COVID-19. Repertoires were generated with immunoSEQ multiplex PCR, while TCRdb's copy carries only in-frame clones and drops some. The data hold about 100,000 clones, with 92% observed a single time. Sample: peripheral blood. The receptors here all came from a man in his fifties or sixties with active COVID-19.

V is TRBV12-3 or TRBV12-4 and J is TRBJ2-1; 7 bases agree with TRBD2. V was pared by 7 bases and J by 13 bases, with 10 bases of the junction left unmatched. This CDR3 is built from 12 residues. The CDR3 reads CASNLGLSHQFF. CDR3 DNA: TGTGCCAGCAACTTGGGACTATCTCACCAGTTCTTC.

The V and J genes are TRBV10-3 and TRBJ2-2; 7 nucleotides agree with TRBD2. This CDR3 region has 14 residues. Germline V gene data show CDR1 as ENHRY and CDR2 as SYGVKD. The V and J ends lost 7 bases and 1 base, in that order; junction bases with no gene match: 3. The CDR3 DNA reads TGTGCCATCACCCAGCGGGGGAACACCGGGGAGCTGTTTTTT. It is translated as CAITQRGNTGELFF.

The chain has TRBV25-1 and TRBJ2-7; 7 nucleotides agree with TRBD1. Germline V gene sequence: CDR1 MGHDK, CDR2 SYGVNS. V lost 4 bases and J lost 3; bases outside the gene matches: 6. This CDR3 region has 14 residues. CDR3 sequence reads: CASSADRDSYEQYF. The CDR3 DNA sequence: TGTGCCAGCAGTGCCGACCGGGACAGCTACGAGCAGTACTTC.

The gene calls are TRBV2 and TRBJ2-5; TRBD1 matches at 7 bases. This CDR3 spans 12 amino acids. Germline V gene lookup returns CDR1 SNHLY and CDR2 FYNNEI. V lost 9 bases, J lost 8 bases, and 9 bases stayed unmatched. Written as DNA, the CDR3 is TGTGCCAGTTGGACAGGCCTTGGCACCCAGTACTTC. Amino acid sequence: CASWTGLGTQYF.

The chain links TRBV6-1 to TRBJ1-5; 7 bases match TRBD1. V shed 4 bases, J shed 5 bases, and the junction held 11 bases outside the gene matches. In germline, CDR1 is MNHNS, CDR2 SASEGT. CDR3 size: 16 residues. In DNA, the CDR3 is TGTGCCAGCAGTGTAATTCCCGGGACAGTAGATCAGCCCCAGCATTTT. This codes for CASSVIPGTVDQPQHF.

The chain is built from TRBV27 and TRBJ1-1; no clear D. Germline V gene lookup returns CDR1 MNHEY and CDR2 SMNVEV (reference sequence). The CDR3 extends over 14 amino acids. Trimming left V 5 bases short and J 1 base short, with 11 bases between. Here the CDR3 DNA reads TGTGCCAGCAGTGTTGGACTGAGGAACACTGAAGCTTTCTTT. It translates to CASSVGLRNTEAFF.

This chain links TRBV29-1 with TRBJ2-7; D might be TRBD2 (5 bases). The V end lost 7 bases, the J end lost 7 bases, and 14 bases lay between the germline ends. The CDR3 is 11 amino acids. Per the germline V gene, CDR1 is SQVTM and CDR2 is ANQGSEA. The CDR3 here is CSGRTGMEQYF. The CDR3 nucleotides read TGCAGCGGACGGACCGGGATGGAGCAGTACTTC.

The genes are TRBV27 and TRBJ2-7; 13 nucleotides line up with TRBD2. J was trimmed by 4 bases and V by 11 bases; bases with no gene match: 14. This CDR3 contains 16 residues. Germline-derived CDR1 and CDR2 are MNHEY and SMNVEV (reference sequence). The CDR3 loop is CAPQLPGTSGIYEQYF. The CDR3 DNA is TGTGCCCCGCAACTACCCGGGACTAGCGGGATTTACGAGCAGTACTTC.

V usage is TRBV19 and J usage is TRBJ1-5; 7 positions match TRBD1. From germline, CDR1 is LNHDA and CDR2 SQIVND (reference sequence). Germline trimming cut 4 bases from V and 4 bases from J; bases unmatched to any gene: 7. The CDR3 has 15 residues. The CDR3 DNA sequence: TGTGCCAGTAGTACCCAACAGGGGACTAATCAGCCCCAGCATTTT. It yields the protein CASSTQQGTNQPQHF.